Listed here are 15 T cell receptor beta chains from one sample, sequenced in a study of OX40 agonist ivuxolimab in advanced cancers. Clones were sequenced by immunoSEQ multiplex PCR, and TCRdb holds only the in-frame ones, with some missing. Here the sample spans 50,000 to 65,000 clones, approximately 90% being singletons. Sequenced material: CD4+ or CD8+ T cells sorted from blood, taken in a trial of the OX40 agonist ivuxolimab. These receptors were collected from an adult with an advanced solid tumor such as melanoma, head and neck, liver or kidney cancer.

The rearrangement joins TRBV5-1 to TRBJ2-1; 11 bases map to TRBD2. The CDR3 extends over 16 amino acids. V trimming: 4 bases; J trimming: 4 bases; junction bases outside the gene matches: 7. Germline CDR1 SGHRS, CDR2 YFSETQ. CDR3 sequence (DNA): TGCGCCAGCAGCCCAACGGGACTAGCGGAATACAATGAGCAGTTCTTC. Its protein product is CASSPTGLAEYNEQFF.

This chain uses TRBV18 with TRBJ2-2, with D hard to call. V lost 0 bases to trimming and J lost 0 bases, with 2 bases between them. CDR1 and CDR2 (germline): KGHSH, LQKENI. There are 14 residues in the CDR3. The CDR3 nucleotides are TGTGCCAGCTCACCACCGACGAACACCGGGGAGCTGTTTTTT. Its protein product is CASSPPTNTGELFF. The full variable domain, its missing parts supplied by reference TRBV18 and TRBJ2-2, is NAGVMQNPRHLVRRRGQEARLRCSPMKGHSHVYWYRQLPEEGLKFMVYLQKENIIDESGMPKERFSAEFPKEGPSILRIQQVVRGDSAAYFCASSPPTNTGELFFGEGSRLTVL.

This clone was recorded once. This chain links TRBV14 with TRBJ1-2; possibly TRBD1 for D (5 bases). CDR1 is SGHDN, CDR2 FVKESK, per germline. The CDR3 extends over 14 amino acids. Between the trimmed V and J ends, which lost 1 base and 6 bases, there was a span of 12 bases. The CDR3 DNA reads TGTGCCAGCAGCCAAGTACACTCGGGGCATGGCTACACCTTC. The encoded protein is CASSQVHSGHGYTF.

The chain employs TRBV11-2 and TRBJ2-7; 8 bases align to TRBD2. Germline trimming cut 8 bases from V and 1 base from J; bases unmatched to any gene: 7. CDR1 is SGHAT and CDR2 is FQNNGV in the germline V gene. There are 14 residues in the CDR3. CDR3 in amino acids: CASGRGAGSYEQYF. CDR3 DNA: TGTGCCAGCGGGCGGGGGGCAGGTTCCTACGAGCAGTACTTC.

Only one count was recorded for this clone. The gene calls are TRBV10-3 and TRBJ1-4; 8 bases align to TRBD1. CDR1 and CDR2 (germline): ENHRY, SYGVKD. After removal of 6 bases from V and 7 bases from J, the junction contained 4 bases not matched to a gene. This CDR3 has 13 residues. Here the CDR3 DNA reads TGTGCCATCAGGGATGGGACAGGTGAAAAACTGTTTTTT. Translated, it gives CAIRDGTGEKLFF.

V is TRBV7-3 and J is TRBJ2-3, with TRBD1 identical over 7 bases. This CDR3 has 15 residues. Germline V lookup: CDR1 SGHTA, CDR2 FQGTGA. J was trimmed by 2 bases and V by 6 bases; bases with no gene match: 8. The CDR3 sequence: CASSPGTALTDTQYF. The CDR3 DNA follows: TGTGCCAGCAGTCCTGGGACAGCTCTCACAGATACGCAGTATTTT.

This clone was seen once. The chain is built from TRBV18 and TRBJ2-7; possibly TRBD2 for D (5 bases). V was pared by 3 bases and J by 9 bases, with 9 bases between. There are 11 residues in the CDR3. Germline V gives CDR1 KGHSH, CDR2 LQKENI. The CDR3 sequence is CASSPGELQYF. CDR3 DNA: TGTGCCAGCTCACCCGGGGAATTGCAGTACTTC.

CDR3 DNA sequence: TGTGCCAGCAGCCCCCAGCCGGGGCTAGCGGGTTTGTACCAAGAGACCCAGTACTTC. Protein: CASSPQPGLAGLYQETQYF. The chain joins TRBV7-2 to TRBJ2-5; 8 positions agree with TRBD2. The CDR3 has 19 residues. With V trimmed by 5 bases and J by 0 bases, 17 bases remained unmatched. The germline gives CDR1 SGHTA, CDR2 FQGNSA.

The CDR3 here is CASSQVGRSYEQYF. CDR3 in DNA: TGTGCCAGCTCACAAGTGGGACGATCCTACGAGCAGTACTTC. The rearrangement links TRBV18 to TRBJ2-7; D might be TRBD1 or TRBD2, each matching 5 bases. The CDR3 is 14 amino acids. Between the trimmed V and J ends, which lost 4 bases and 1 base, there was a span of 11 bases. The V gene's germline CDR1 is KGHSH and CDR2 LQKENI.

The CDR3 here is CAWSVLPRTGTGTDTQYF. In DNA, the CDR3 is TGTGCCTGGAGTGTACTTCCCCGGACAGGGACAGGCACAGATACGCAGTATTTT. The chain couples TRBV30 to TRBJ2-3, with TRBD1 identical over 8 bases. Unmatched junction bases numbered 12, after V lost 0 bases and J lost 1 base. The CDR3 covers 18 residues. Germline V gene lookup returns CDR1 GTSNPN and CDR2 SVGIG (reference sequence).

The chain uses TRBV28 and TRBJ1-3; TRBD1 matches at 8 bases. CDR1 and CDR2 (germline): MDHEN, SYDVKM. Trimming removed 4 bases from V and 0 bases from J; junction bases left unmatched: 5. The CDR3 covers 16 residues. The CDR3 sequence is CASSSGQASSGNTIYF. The CDR3 bases are TGTGCCAGCAGTTCGGGACAGGCGAGCTCTGGAAACACCATATATTTT.

The V call is TRBV28, the J call TRBJ1-2, with 8 bases that match TRBD1. Germline CDR1 and CDR2: MDHEN and SYDVKM. J gave up 4 bases and V 2 bases, and 3 bases lay outside the gene matches. The CDR3 runs to 14 residues. The CDR3 coding sequence is TGTGCCAGCAGTTTACCGGACAGGGCCTATGGCTACACCTTC. This translates into CASSLPDRAYGYTF.

The CDR3: CASSLAGQNEKLFF. The CDR3 coding sequence is TGTGCCAGCAGCTTAGCGGGACAGAATGAAAAACTGTTTTTT. The chain links TRBV7-9 to TRBJ1-4, with 7 bases lining up with TRBD1. CDR3 length equals 14 residues. J lost 5 bases, V lost 0 bases, and 0 bases had no gene match. The germline V gene has CDR1 SEHNR and CDR2 FQNEAQ (reference sequence).

The rearrangement uses TRBV5-1 and TRBJ2-7; TRBD2 might be the D (6 bases). This CDR3 has 16 residues. V lost 0 bases to trimming and J lost 3 bases, with 16 bases between them. Germline V gene lookup returns CDR1 SGHRS and CDR2 YFSETQ. DNA of the CDR3: TGCGCCAGCAGCTTGGTAGGGGAGGCGGGTTTCTACGAGCAGTACTTC. Translating it yields CASSLVGEAGFYEQYF.

This sequence joins TRBV6-6 and TRBJ1-2; 8 bases fit TRBD1. Germline lookup yields CDR1 MNHNY and CDR2 SVGAGI (reference sequence). CDR3 length: 13 residues. The V and J ends lost 5 bases and 8 bases, in that order; junction bases with no gene match: 7. CDR3 loop: CASSATGVGGYTF. The CDR3 DNA is TGTGCCAGCAGTGCGACAGGGGTCGGCGGCTACACCTTC.